The 6 T cell receptor beta chains reported below all come from one sample, sequenced in a study of shared clonotypes between healthy human individuals. Data came from immunoSEQ multiplex PCR; TCRdb stores just in-frame clones and leaves some out. The repertoire holds about 610,000 clones, with around 97% as singletons. The sequenced material came from naive CD4+ T cells sorted from blood. Sample subset: CD45RA+ positively selected. All receptors come from a woman aged 25-40 years in good health.

This chain joins TRBV25-1 and TRBJ2-7; the match to TRBD2 covers 7 bases. Germline V gene data show CDR1 as MGHDK and CDR2 as SYGVNS. The trim removed 3 bases at V and 1 base at J, leaving 3 bases unmatched. This CDR3 is 14 amino acids long. The CDR3 bases are TGTGCCAGCAGTGAGGGGGGGGTGTCCTACGAGCAGTACTTC. It encodes CASSEGGVSYEQYF.

The CDR3 region is CSVGRDRAPYEQYF. The CDR3 nucleotides are TGCAGCGTTGGCCGGGACCGGGCTCCCTACGAGCAGTACTTC. The chain combines TRBV29-1 with TRBJ2-7, with D perhaps TRBD1 or TRBD2 (5 bases each). Per germline, CDR1 SQVTM and CDR2 ANQGSEA. The V and J ends lost 4 bases and 2 bases respectively, with 15 bases between them. The CDR3 contains 14 residues.

The chain combines TRBV5-1 with TRBJ2-2, with 10 bases matching TRBD2. Losses at the gene ends were 3 bases for V and 7 bases for J; bases not matched to a gene: 6. The CDR3 is 15 residues long. The germline V gene encodes CDR1 SGHRS and CDR2 YFSETQ. CDR3 sequence (DNA): TGCGCCAGCAGCTCCCTAGCGGGAGTGCACGGGGAGCTGTTTTTT. Amino acids: CASSSLAGVHGELFF.

This rearrangement joins TRBV28 to TRBJ1-6; no definite D call. From germline, CDR1 is MDHEN and CDR2 SYDVKM. Trimming removed 2 bases at V and 8 bases at J, with 10 bases between. The CDR3 spans 14 residues. The CDR3 DNA follows: TGTGCCAGCAGTTTAGAGTATGAGTATTCACCCCTCCACTTT. Protein product: CASSLEYEYSPLHF.

The J gene is TRBJ2-3, the V gene TRBV7-3; D is perhaps TRBD1 (5 bases). CDR1 is SGHTA, CDR2 FQGTGA, per germline. Trimming left V 0 bases short and J 3 bases short, with 10 bases between. This CDR3 region has 15 residues. Here the CDR3 reads CASSLTGQGTDTQYF. In DNA, the CDR3 is TGTGCCAGCAGCTTAACAGGGCAGGGAACAGATACGCAGTATTTT.

The chain carries TRBV5-1 and TRBJ2-6; unclear D gene. Germline V gene sequence: CDR1 SGHRS, CDR2 YFSETQ. V gave up 4 bases and J gave up 0 bases, with 20 bases separating them. CDR3 length: 19 amino acids. This chain's CDR3 is CASSSYPARADSGANVLTF. The CDR3 DNA reads as TGCGCCAGCAGCAGCTACCCTGCCCGGGCCGACTCTGGGGCCAACGTCCTGACTTTC.